The 20 T cell receptor beta chains given below trace back to one sample, sequenced in a study of CD8 T cells in ankylosing spondylitis. The antigens of these receptors remain unknown. Via MiXCR, TCRdb re-called the 5' RACE reads, giving one row per CDR3 protein. This sample has hundreds of thousands of distinct CDR3 sequences, with 15% to 20% found just once. Study-wide results and limits: A TCR beta motif of under 10 highly homologous variants appeared characteristic of ankylosing spondylitis blood.

Specimen: blood, either unsorted or a sorted T cell fraction (not recorded which). Receptors originate from a male donor with ankylosing spondylitis.

The V gene is TRBV5-6, the J gene TRBJ2-3; TRBD2 matches at 9 bases. CDR3 length: 15 amino acids. V was clipped by 1 base and J by 2 bases; unmatched bases: 2. The V gene's germline CDR1 is SGHDT and CDR2 YYEEEE. The CDR3: CASSLPSGTTDTQYF. CDR3 sequence (DNA): TGTGCCAGCAGCTTGCCTAGCGGGACCACAGATACGCAGTATTTT.

The chain joins TRBV4-1 to TRBJ1-1; a possible D gene is TRBD1 (5 bases). CDR3 length: 16 amino acids. V lost 0 bases and J 1 base, leaving 12 bases between the germline ends. The germline V gene has CDR1 MGHRA and CDR2 YSYEKL. The CDR3, as DNA: TGCGCCAGCAGCCAAGAGGGGGGACGGAGGAACACTGAAGCTTTCTTT. The encoded protein is CASSQEGGRRNTEAFF.

V usage is TRBV20-1 and J usage is TRBJ2-2, with TRBD1 as a possible D gene (6 bases). Germline V gene sequence: CDR1 DFQATT, CDR2 SNEGSKA (reference sequence). V lost 1 base and J 8 bases, leaving 11 bases between the germline ends. The length of the CDR3 is 13 residues. The CDR3 protein is CSARVQGGGELFF. DNA of the CDR3: TGCAGTGCTAGAGTACAGGGTGGGGGGGAGCTGTTTTTT.

The chain combines TRBV29-1 with TRBJ2-1, with TRBD2 matching over 9 bases. The CDR3 contains 15 residues. The junction had 15 bases not matched to a gene; V was cut back by 8 bases and J by 7 bases. In germline, CDR1 is SQVTM, CDR2 ANQGSEA. CDR3: CSLKGASGAGNEQFF. CDR3 sequence (DNA): TGCAGCTTAAAGGGGGCTAGCGGGGCCGGAAATGAGCAGTTCTTC.

V gene TRBV5-1 combines with J gene TRBJ2-3; D is unresolved. V was pared by 0 bases and J by 4 bases, with 9 bases between. In germline, CDR1 is SGHRS, CDR2 YFSETQ. This CDR3 has 14 residues. CDR3 bases: TGCGCCAGCAGCTTGGCCAATGGACCAGATACGCAGTATTTT. Protein sequence: CASSLANGPDTQYF. Based on the CDR3 plus reference TRBV5-1 and TRBJ2-3, the full variable domain is KAGVTQTPRYLIKTRGQQVTLSCSPISGHRSVSWYQQTPGQGLQFLFEYFSETQRNKGNFPGRFSGRQFSNSRSEMNVSTLELGDSALYLCASSLANGPDTQYFGPGTRLTVL.

This clonotype was detected only a few times. The chain uses TRBV5-1 and TRBJ2-3, with TRBD2 identical over 9 bases. The germline gives CDR1 SGHRS, CDR2 YFSETQ. The V gene end was trimmed by 2 bases and the J gene end by 5 bases; junction bases not matched to a gene: 6. CDR3 length: 15 amino acids. The CDR3 protein is CASSLPGLAQDTQYF. For the CDR3, the DNA is TGCGCCAGCAGCTTACCGGGACTAGCCCAAGATACGCAGTATTTT.

CDR3 bases: TGCAGTGCGGGGCCTAGCGGTCGCTACGAGCAGTACTTC. Amino acid sequence: CSAGPSGRYEQYF. The chain has TRBV20-1 and TRBJ2-7; 7 bases fit TRBD2. The CDR3 runs 13 residues. Germline CDR1 is DFQATT and CDR2 is SNEGSKA (reference sequence). J was trimmed by 3 bases and V by 6 bases; bases with no gene match: 8.

This rearrangement joins TRBV6-5 to TRBJ1-4; D is possibly TRBD1 (6 bases). Germline assignment: CDR1 MNHEY and CDR2 SVGAGI. This CDR3 comprises 16 residues. V was cut by 1 base and J by 8 bases, with 17 bases left in between. CDR3: CASSYFTGTIGEKLFF. The DNA of the CDR3 is TGTGCCAGCAGTTACTTTACAGGGACTATTGGGGAAAAACTGTTTTTT.

This clonotype has just a few counts. The genes are TRBV4-2 and TRBJ2-2; D tentatively reads TRBD1 or TRBD2 (5 bases each). This CDR3 comprises 16 residues. The germline gives CDR1 LGHNA, CDR2 YNFKEQ. The V and J ends lost 3 bases and 4 bases respectively, with 15 bases between them. The CDR3 region is CASSQTGAPFTGELFF. The CDR3 DNA follows: TGTGCCAGCAGCCAGACCGGGGCTCCCTTCACCGGGGAGCTGTTTTTT.

V usage is TRBV10-3 and J usage is TRBJ2-1; 13 bases are shared with TRBD2. The CDR3 totals 15 residues. Germline CDR1 ENHRY, CDR2 SYGVKD. J lost 9 bases, V lost 6 bases, and 8 bases had no gene match. In nucleotides, the CDR3 is TGTGCCATCAGCACCGGGACTAGCGGGATGCCTGAGCAGTTCTTC. It yields the protein CAISTGTSGMPEQFF.

This clonotype was seen a handful of times. Written as DNA, the CDR3 is TGCGCCAGCAGTGGTATTAGCACAGATACGCAGTATTTT. Translating gives CASSGISTDTQYF. The rearrangement uses TRBV10-1 and TRBJ2-3, with unresolved D. V was cut by 4 bases and J by 0 bases, with 5 bases left in between. Germline V gives CDR1 WNHNN, CDR2 SYGVQD (reference sequence). The CDR3 covers 13 residues.

This clonotype has a handful of counts. J is TRBJ2-1 and V is TRBV5-1; 7 nucleotides line up with TRBD1. J gave up 10 bases and V 2 bases, and 12 bases lay outside the gene matches. The CDR3 length is 15 residues. Looked up from germline, CDR1 is SGHRS and CDR2 is YFSETQ. The CDR3 loop reads CASSFTGVGSPEQFF. In DNA, the CDR3 is TGCGCCAGCAGCTTCACAGGGGTGGGAAGTCCGGAGCAGTTCTTC.

The rearrangement uses TRBV12-5 and TRBJ2-2; 7 nucleotides match TRBD1. The CDR3 contains 16 residues. Germline V gene sequence: CDR1 LGHNT, CDR2 FRNRAP. V was pared by 7 bases and J by 3 bases, with 11 bases of the junction left unmatched. The CDR3 here is CASALGQTGYTGELFF. DNA of the CDR3: TGTGCTAGTGCCTTGGGACAGACGGGGTACACCGGGGAGCTGTTTTTT.

This clonotype was seen a handful of times. The chain couples TRBV5-6 to TRBJ2-1; 10 bases are a match to TRBD2. Germline V gene data show CDR1 as SGHDT and CDR2 as YYEEEE. This CDR3 has 16 amino acids. The junction had 7 bases not matched to a gene; V was cut back by 4 bases and J by 3 bases. The CDR3, as DNA: TGTGCCAGCAGCGACGCCGGGACTAGCGTCTACAATGAGCAGTTCTTC. Translation: CASSDAGTSVYNEQFF.

The V call is TRBV29-1, the J call TRBJ1-1, with D tentatively TRBD1 (5 bases). Germline loops: CDR1 SQVTM, CDR2 ANQGSEA. The germline V and J ends were trimmed by 6 bases and 7 bases, with 12 bases remaining between them. The CDR3 runs to 11 residues. CDR3 in amino acids: CSVKWGGEAFF. CDR3 coding DNA: TGCAGCGTCAAGTGGGGGGGTGAAGCTTTCTTT.

This clonotype came up a few times. The chain recombines TRBV7-8 with TRBJ1-3; no clear D gene. The length of the CDR3 is 17 residues. Germline V lookup: CDR1 SGHVS, CDR2 FQNEAQ. V lost 1 base and J lost 1, with 14 bases in between. The CDR3 DNA reads as TGTGCCAGCAGCTTAGGGTTAAGTTGGGAGTCTGGAAACACCATATATTTT. Translation: CASSLGLSWESGNTIYF.

The table lists this clonotype with a few counts. The chain recombines TRBV6-5 with TRBJ2-1; 9 nucleotides align to TRBD1. In germline, CDR1 is MNHEY, CDR2 SVGAGI. CDR3 size: 16 residues. V dropped 4 bases and J dropped 6; count of bases not matched to a gene: 10. CDR3 residues: CASSLTGTGQINEQFF. The CDR3 DNA follows: TGTGCCAGCAGTTTAACCGGGACAGGGCAAATCAATGAGCAGTTCTTC.

This clonotype turned up a few times. The V gene is TRBV24-1, the J gene TRBJ2-1, with TRBD1 matching 10 bases. V was pared by 2 bases and J by 9 bases, with 6 bases of the junction left unmatched. The CDR3 sequence is 15 residues long. CDR1 and CDR2 from the germline V gene are KGHDR and SFDVKD. This chain's CDR3 is CATSDSGQGRGEQFF. CDR3 DNA sequence: TGTGCCACCAGTGATTCGGGACAGGGGAGGGGTGAGCAGTTCTTC.

This clonotype came up a few times. The chain joins TRBV11-1 to TRBJ2-7; tentative D call: TRBD1 (6 bases). The CDR3 consists of 20 residues. Germline CDR1 is SGHAT and CDR2 is FQDESV (reference sequence). Trimming removed 2 bases at V and 5 bases at J, with 31 bases between. Here the CDR3 reads CASSLRLQGRGLITSNEQYF. The CDR3 DNA follows: TGTGCCAGCAGCTTACGCCTCCAGGGTAGGGGGTTAATCACATCTAACGAGCAGTACTTC.

This clonotype was found a few times. The chain employs TRBV18 and TRBJ2-7, with 7 positions matching TRBD2. The CDR3 spans 14 residues. Germline loops: CDR1 KGHSH, CDR2 LQKENI. Trimming took 3 bases from V and 1 from J; bases not matched to a gene: 3. In DNA form, the CDR3 reads TGTGCCAGCTCACCGAGCGGGGCTTCCTACGAGCAGTACTTC. The encoded protein is CASSPSGASYEQYF.